This is a list of T cell receptor beta chains from one sample in a study of tumor-infiltrating lymphocytes in primary liver carcinoma. TCRdb re-called the multiplex PCR reads with MiXCR, one entry per CDR3 protein. The table lists about 210,000 distinct CDR3 sequences, around 81% of them singletons, with 15% to 20% in the top ten. Sequenced: tumor tissue from primary liver carcinoma. The receptor source for this set is a man aged 40-55 years with primary liver carcinoma and hepatitis B virus infection. CDR3s include the opening cysteine and the closing phenylalanine or tryptophan. A D gene is named only where the DNA matches it firmly. Clone size, where shown, is once, few, many, or a class for clones that have expanded.

DNA,CDR3,V,D,J,size
TGTACCAGCAGCTTAAACGCAAACGCCGGGGAGCTGTTTTTT,CTSSLNANAGELFF,TRBV11-3,.,TRBJ2-2,once
TGTGCCAGGAGTCCCGGGAGCTATGAGCAGTACTTC,CARSPGSYEQYF,TRBV11-3,.,TRBJ2-7,.
TGTGCCAGCAGTAAGGAGAGGGAGGGTGAAAAACTGTTTTTT,CASSKEREGEKLFF,TRBV6-1,.,TRBJ1-4,.
TGTGCGAGCAGCTTTAGTAGCCTTCTAGCGGGAGGGCGGGGAGAAACCCAGTACTTC,CASSFSSLLAGGRGETQYF,TRBV11-2,TRBD2,TRBJ2-5,.
TGCGCCAGCAGTTTGGCCCGCGCCCAGCGGGGTCAACAGTCCCAGCATTTT,CASSLARAQRGQQSQHF,TRBV5-1,.,TRBJ1-5,.
TGCGCCAGCAGCCAAAGCACTAGCGGACATACTAACACCGGGGAGCTGTTTTTT,CASSQSTSGHTNTGELFF,TRBV4-3,TRBD2,TRBJ2-2,few
TGTGCCTGGAGGGGACGGGACAGGACCAAAAACATTCAGTACTTC,CAWRGRDRTKNIQYF,TRBV30,TRBD1,TRBJ2-4,many
TGCACCAGCAGCTTGGTCCCGGGCGGCAATCAGCCCCAGCATTTT,CTSSLVPGGNQPQHF,TRBV5-1,.,TRBJ1-5,.
TGTGCCAGCAACTTCTCAATTACAGAGGGAGGAGGCTACACCTTC,CASNFSITEGGGYTF,TRBV11-2,.,TRBJ1-2,.
TGTACCAGCAGCCCTCGGTCAGCCCCAGGGGTGTCCCAGTACTTC,CTSSPRSAPGVSQYF,TRBV11-2,.,TRBJ2-5,.
TGCGCCAGCAGCCAAGAGCAAGCGGGATGCTACGAGCAGTACTTC,CASSQEQAGCYEQYF,TRBV4-3,TRBD2,TRBJ2-7,.
TGTGCCAGCAGGACAGGGGCGGGCGGGGAGCTGTTTTTT,CASRTGAGGELFF,TRBV4-2,TRBD1,TRBJ2-2,.
TGCACCAGCAGCTTGAGGGGGTTTGAAGAAACCATTCAGTACTTC,CTSSLRGFEETIQYF,TRBV5-1,.,TRBJ2-4,.
TGTGCCAGCAGGGGGAAGCGATCCTGCGAGCGATACTTC,CASRGKRSCERYF,TRBV11-1,.,TRBJ2-7,.
TGCAGTGTTCTACTAGCGGGAGGCCGCTTCAGCCAAGAGACCCAGTACTTC,CSVLLAGGRFSQETQYF,TRBV29-1,TRBD2,TRBJ2-5,.
TGTGCCAGCTGCCATGATTGGACTACCGGCGGTGGGCAGTTCTTC,CASCHDWTTGGGQFF,TRBV4-2,.,TRBJ2-1,once
TGTGCCAGGAACCAAGGGGGGGGACTAGCGGGAGGACCAGATACGCAGTATTTT,CARNQGGGLAGGPDTQYF,TRBV4-1,TRBD2,TRBJ2-3,.
TGTGCCACCAGCCTGGCGGGAGTTTCAACCTACGAGCAATACTTC,CATSLAGVSTYEQYF,TRBV6-2/TRBV6-3,TRBD2,TRBJ2-7,.
TGCGCCAGCAACCCCCGGACTAGCGGGAGCGCAATTACGCAGTATTTT,CASNPRTSGSAITQYF,TRBV5-1,TRBD2,TRBJ2-3,.